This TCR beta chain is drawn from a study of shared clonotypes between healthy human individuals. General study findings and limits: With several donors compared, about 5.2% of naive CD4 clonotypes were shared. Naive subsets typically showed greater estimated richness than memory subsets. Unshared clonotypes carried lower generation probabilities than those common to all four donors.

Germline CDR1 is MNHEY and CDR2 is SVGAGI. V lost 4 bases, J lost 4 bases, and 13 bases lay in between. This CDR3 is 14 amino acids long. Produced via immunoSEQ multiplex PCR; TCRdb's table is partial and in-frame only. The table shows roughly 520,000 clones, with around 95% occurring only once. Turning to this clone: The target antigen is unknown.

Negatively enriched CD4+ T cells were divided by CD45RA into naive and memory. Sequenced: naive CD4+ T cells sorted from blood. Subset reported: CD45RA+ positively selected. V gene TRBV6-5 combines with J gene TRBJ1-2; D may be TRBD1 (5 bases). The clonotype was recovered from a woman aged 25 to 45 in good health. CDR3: CASSWLGQSYGYTF. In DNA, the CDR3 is TGTGCCAGCAGTTGGCTGGGGCAGTCCTATGGCTACACCTTC.